This TCR beta chain is from a study of blood T cell repertoires in COVID-19. Study context: From T cells, B-cell-depleted T cells, or PBMCs came the material, which was cDNA or gDNA.

This clone came up once. Only in-frame clones appear in the TCRdb table, and some are missing; sequencing was by immunoSEQ multiplex PCR. The sample shows roughly 170,000 clones, about 87% of them seen only once. Germline values: CDR1 MDHEN, CDR2 SYDVKM. The CDR3 has 16 amino acids. V shed 6 bases, J shed 4 bases, and the junction held 9 bases outside the gene matches. Input material: peripheral blood. This rearrangement joins TRBV28 to TRBJ1-2, with TRBD1 matching over 12 bases. The sequence was obtained from a man in his forties with active or convalescent COVID-19. In DNA form, the CDR3 reads TGTGCCAGCAGCCCCGGGACAGGGGGCGGGCTCTATGGCTACACCTTC. This gives the protein CASSPGTGGGLYGYTF.